This is a list of T cell receptor beta chains from one sample in a study of glioma-infiltrating T cells after dendritic cell vaccination. Profiling relied on immunoSEQ multiplex PCR, and the TCRdb table lists in-frame clones only, not all of them. The data contain over 70,000 clones, more than 65% of them seen just once; the ten biggest clones take up about 2%. Sequenced material: blood, taken before dendritic cell vaccination. The origin of the receptors is a human donor with glioblastoma. Each CDR3 is given with its conserved first and last residue. D genes are given only for firm matches. Only some rows state a clone size, as once, few, many or a class for expanded clones.

CDR3 DNA: TGTGCCAGCAGCTACTACCGGGGAAATAATTCACCCCTCCACTTT
CDR3 protein: CASSYYRGNNSPLHF
V gene: TRBV7-2
D gene: .
clone size: .
J gene: TRBJ1-6

CDR3 DNA: TGTGCCAGCAGCTTAACAGGGCCCACTGGAAACACCATATATTTT
CDR3 protein: CASSLTGPTGNTIYF
V gene: TRBV7-2
D gene: .
clone size: .
J gene: TRBJ1-3

CDR3 DNA: TGTGCCAGCAGCGATAACAGGGGGAGATACAATGAGCAGTTCTTC
CDR3 protein: CASSDNRGRYNEQFF
V gene: TRBV7-9
D gene: TRBD1
clone size: .
J gene: TRBJ2-1

CDR3 DNA: TGCGCCAGTCGAGGGACTAGCGGGAGAAACGAGCAGTTCTTC
CDR3 protein: CASRGTSGRNEQFF
V gene: TRBV4-1
D gene: TRBD2
clone size: .
J gene: TRBJ2-1

CDR3 DNA: TGTGCCAGCAGCTTATCGGCAGGGGATTTGCAGTTCTTC
CDR3 protein: CASSLSAGDLQFF
V gene: TRBV11-2
D gene: .
clone size: few
J gene: TRBJ2-1

CDR3 DNA: TGTGCCACCAGCAGAGGGACAAACTATGGCTACACCTTC
CDR3 protein: CATSRGTNYGYTF
V gene: TRBV15
D gene: .
clone size: .
J gene: TRBJ1-2

CDR3 DNA: TGTGCCAGCAGACGGACAGGGAGGAAATACGAGCAGTACTTC
CDR3 protein: CASRRTGRKYEQYF
V gene: TRBV5-6
D gene: TRBD1
clone size: .
J gene: TRBJ2-7

CDR3 DNA: TGTGCCAGCAGACCCGGGACAAAAGTCTTATACGAGCAGTACTTC
CDR3 protein: CASRPGTKVLYEQYF
V gene: TRBV6-5
D gene: .
clone size: .
J gene: TRBJ2-7

CDR3 DNA: TGTGCCAGTACTCATATGGGGGCAGGCTACAATGAGCAGTTCTTC
CDR3 protein: CASTHMGAGYNEQFF
V gene: TRBV19
D gene: .
clone size: .
J gene: TRBJ2-1

CDR3 DNA: TGCAGCGCAGGGGGGCAACTGCAAGAGACCCAGTACTTC
CDR3 protein: CSAGGQLQETQYF
V gene: TRBV29-1
D gene: .
clone size: .
J gene: TRBJ2-5

CDR3 DNA: TGTGCCAGCAGTGAACCGACAGGGTGGTCCTACGAGCAGTACTTC
CDR3 protein: CASSEPTGWSYEQYF
V gene: TRBV2
D gene: TRBD1
clone size: .
J gene: TRBJ2-7

CDR3 DNA: TGTGCCAGCAGCTTAGAGACAGCGAACACTGAAGCTTTCTTT
CDR3 protein: CASSLETANTEAFF
V gene: TRBV7-9
D gene: .
clone size: .
J gene: TRBJ1-1

CDR3 DNA: TGTGCCAGCAGTGAGAGTGGCAGGGCAGCGGGACCTTATGGCTACACCTTC
CDR3 protein: CASSESGRAAGPYGYTF
V gene: TRBV6-1
D gene: .
clone size: .
J gene: TRBJ1-2

CDR3 DNA: TGTGCCAGCACGACAGGGTGGGCTAACTATGGCTACACCTTC
CDR3 protein: CASTTGWANYGYTF
V gene: TRBV2
D gene: TRBD1
clone size: .
J gene: TRBJ1-2

CDR3 DNA: TGTGCCAGCAGTTCAACCTGGGCGAATACGAACACTGAAGCTTTCTTT
CDR3 protein: CASSSTWANTNTEAFF
V gene: TRBV2
D gene: .
clone size: .
J gene: TRBJ1-1

CDR3 DNA: TGTGCCAGTAGTAACCAGGGGCACGGGGAGCTGTTTTTT
CDR3 protein: CASSNQGHGELFF
V gene: TRBV19
D gene: .
clone size: .
J gene: TRBJ2-2

CDR3 DNA: TGCGCCAGCAGCGAGGGACAGGGAGCCTCTTCGACTGAAGCTTTCTTT
CDR3 protein: CASSEGQGASSTEAFF
V gene: TRBV5-1
D gene: TRBD1
clone size: .
J gene: TRBJ1-1

CDR3 DNA: TGTGCCAGCAGTCCCCGACTAGCGGGGGGGCTTGAGCAGTTCTTC
CDR3 protein: CASSPRLAGGLEQFF
V gene: TRBV27
D gene: TRBD2
clone size: once
J gene: TRBJ2-1

CDR3 DNA: TGCGCCAGCAGCTTGGAGGGGCGGGAGCTGCGCACAGATACGCAGTATTTT
CDR3 protein: CASSLEGRELRTDTQYF
V gene: TRBV5-1
D gene: TRBD2
clone size: .
J gene: TRBJ2-3

CDR3 DNA: TGTGCCTGGAGTCCGAATAGGGGTGGCGCCTACAATGAGCAGTTCTTC
CDR3 protein: CAWSPNRGGAYNEQFF
V gene: TRBV30
D gene: .
clone size: .
J gene: TRBJ2-1

CDR3 DNA: TGTGCCAGCAGCCCAACAGGATCCCGAAATTACTACGAGCAGTACTTC
CDR3 protein: CASSPTGSRNYYEQYF
V gene: TRBV5-4
D gene: .
clone size: .
J gene: TRBJ2-7

CDR3 DNA: TGTGCCAGCAGCTTGTGGAACACGCGAGGATTAACCGGGGAGCTGTTTTTT
CDR3 protein: CASSLWNTRGLTGELFF
V gene: TRBV5-4
D gene: .
clone size: .
J gene: TRBJ2-2

CDR3 DNA: TGTGCCAGCAACAGGGACAGGGGTAGGAGCTATGGCTACACCTTC
CDR3 protein: CASNRDRGRSYGYTF
V gene: TRBV5-6
D gene: TRBD1
clone size: once
J gene: TRBJ1-2

CDR3 DNA: TGTGCCAGCAGCTTTCTAGGCTCCTATAATTCACCCCTCCACTTT
CDR3 protein: CASSFLGSYNSPLHF
V gene: TRBV7-8
D gene: .
clone size: .
J gene: TRBJ1-6

CDR3 DNA: TGTGCCATCAGTGCCAGGCTTGCAACTAATGAAAAACTGTTTTTT
CDR3 protein: CAISARLATNEKLFF
V gene: TRBV10-3
D gene: .
clone size: .
J gene: TRBJ1-4

CDR3 DNA: TGTGCCTGGAGGATGGGGGGGAACACTGAAGCTTTCTTT
CDR3 protein: CAWRMGGNTEAFF
V gene: TRBV30
D gene: .
clone size: .
J gene: TRBJ1-1

CDR3 DNA: TGCGCCAGCAGCCAAGAGGTGGTGGGGGGTGGATATGGCTACACCTTC
CDR3 protein: CASSQEVVGGGYGYTF
V gene: TRBV4-1
D gene: .
clone size: .
J gene: TRBJ1-2

CDR3 DNA: TGTGCCAGCAGTTTAGTACTTTTGGGACAAGGACCCAACTACGAGCAGTACTTC
CDR3 protein: CASSLVLLGQGPNYEQYF
V gene: TRBV27
D gene: .
clone size: .
J gene: TRBJ2-7

CDR3 DNA: TGCGCCAGCAGCGCCTCGGGACAGGGTAACACTGAAGCTTTCTTT
CDR3 protein: CASSASGQGNTEAFF
V gene: TRBV5-1
D gene: TRBD1
clone size: .
J gene: TRBJ1-1

CDR3 DNA: TGTGCCAGTAGGCGGCTAGCGGAGGCGGGATACACAGATACGCAGTATTTT
CDR3 protein: CASRRLAEAGYTDTQYF
V gene: TRBV19
D gene: TRBD2
clone size: .
J gene: TRBJ2-3

CDR3 DNA: TGTGCCAGCAGTCGACCAGTACAGGTTCCGGGGCAGTACTTC
CDR3 protein: CASSRPVQVPGQYF
V gene: TRBV7-9
D gene: .
clone size: once
J gene: TRBJ2-7

CDR3 DNA: TGTGCCAGCAGTGGACAGGGACCCGACGAGCAGTACTTC
CDR3 protein: CASSGQGPDEQYF
V gene: TRBV25-1
D gene: TRBD1
clone size: few
J gene: TRBJ2-7

CDR3 DNA: TGTGCCAGCAGTGTTTCCGGGACAGGGTTTCACGAACCTGGAGATACGCAGTATTTT
CDR3 protein: CASSVSGTGFHEPGDTQYF
V gene: TRBV6-1
D gene: TRBD1
clone size: .
J gene: TRBJ2-3

CDR3 DNA: TGTGCCAGCAGTGAGGGAACAGGGGGGTTCAATCAGCCCCAGCATTTT
CDR3 protein: CASSEGTGGFNQPQHF
V gene: TRBV6-1
D gene: TRBD1
clone size: .
J gene: TRBJ1-5

CDR3 DNA: TGTGCCAGCAGGGCGGTCAGCTCCTACGAGCAGTACTTC
CDR3 protein: CASRAVSSYEQYF
V gene: TRBV27
D gene: .
clone size: .
J gene: TRBJ2-7

CDR3 DNA: TGCGCCAGCAGCCTCGGGAATGAGCAGTTCTTC
CDR3 protein: CASSLGNEQFF
V gene: TRBV5-1
D gene: .
clone size: .
J gene: TRBJ2-1

CDR3 DNA: TGCGCCAGCAGACAGCTAGCGGGGGGGCAAGAGACCCAGTACTTC
CDR3 protein: CASRQLAGGQETQYF
V gene: TRBV5-1
D gene: TRBD2
clone size: few
J gene: TRBJ2-5

CDR3 DNA: TGTGCCAGCAGCGCCAGTGGGCGGGGGGACCAAGAGACCCAGTACTTC
CDR3 protein: CASSASGRGDQETQYF
V gene: TRBV7-2
D gene: TRBD2
clone size: .
J gene: TRBJ2-5

CDR3 DNA: TGTGCCAGCAGCTTTTTACAGGGGGCTGGTGCTGAAGCTTTCTTT
CDR3 protein: CASSFLQGAGAEAFF
V gene: TRBV7-9
D gene: TRBD1
clone size: .
J gene: TRBJ1-1

CDR3 DNA: TGTGCCAGCAGTGAAGAGCTAGCGGGAGCCGGGGAGCTGTTTTTT
CDR3 protein: CASSEELAGAGELFF
V gene: TRBV6-1
D gene: TRBD2
clone size: medium-sized
J gene: TRBJ2-2

CDR3 DNA: TGTGCCAGCAGCTTAGTGGGGGGCTCCTACAATGAGCAGTTCTTC
CDR3 protein: CASSLVGGSYNEQFF
V gene: TRBV7-2
D gene: .
clone size: .
J gene: TRBJ2-1

CDR3 DNA: TGTGCCAGTAGTATACCTGGCGGGGGGGCAGGTGAGCAGTTCTTC
CDR3 protein: CASSIPGGGAGEQFF
V gene: TRBV19
D gene: TRBD2
clone size: .
J gene: TRBJ2-1

CDR3 DNA: TGCGCCAGCAGCCTACATACAGGGGTCGATGGCTACACCTTC
CDR3 protein: CASSLHTGVDGYTF
V gene: TRBV5-1
D gene: TRBD1
clone size: .
J gene: TRBJ1-2

CDR3 DNA: TGTGCCAGCAGTGAAGAAGGGACTGCTAACACCGGGGAGCTGTTTTTT
CDR3 protein: CASSEEGTANTGELFF
V gene: TRBV2
D gene: .
clone size: .
J gene: TRBJ2-2

CDR3 DNA: TGTGCCAGCAGCCCGCGGGAACCGGGACAGGCCACCGGGGAGCTGTTTTTT
CDR3 protein: CASSPREPGQATGELFF
V gene: TRBV7-8
D gene: TRBD1
clone size: .
J gene: TRBJ2-2

CDR3 DNA: TGTGCCAGCAGTTTACCGGACTCAGTGGGTTCACCCCTCCACTTT
CDR3 protein: CASSLPDSVGSPLHF
V gene: TRBV28
D gene: .
clone size: .
J gene: TRBJ1-6

CDR3 DNA: TGTGCCAGCAGCTTAGCGATGGCGGGGGGACGCACAGATACGCAGTATTTT
CDR3 protein: CASSLAMAGGRTDTQYF
V gene: TRBV7-9
D gene: TRBD2
clone size: .
J gene: TRBJ2-3

CDR3 DNA: TGCGCCAGCAGCCTCCCGGGGGGGCGGAACACCGGGGAGCTGTTTTTT
CDR3 protein: CASSLPGGRNTGELFF
V gene: TRBV5-1
D gene: TRBD2
clone size: .
J gene: TRBJ2-2

CDR3 DNA: TGTGCCAGCAGCTTGGGAGAGGGGGGGTACGAGCAGTACTTC
CDR3 protein: CASSLGEGGYEQYF
V gene: TRBV5-6
D gene: .
clone size: few
J gene: TRBJ2-7

CDR3 DNA: TGTGCCAGCAGCCATGGACAGGGGGCGGGCGCAGATACGCAGTATTTT
CDR3 protein: CASSHGQGAGADTQYF
V gene: TRBV7-8
D gene: TRBD1
clone size: .
J gene: TRBJ2-3

CDR3 DNA: TGTGCAGTCGGACAGGCTTACACCGGGGAGCTGTTTTTT
CDR3 protein: CAVGQAYTGELFF
V gene: TRBV25-1
D gene: TRBD1
clone size: .
J gene: TRBJ2-2

CDR3 DNA: TGCGCCAGCATCTCCACTCTCTACGAGCAGTACTTC
CDR3 protein: CASISTLYEQYF
V gene: TRBV10-1
D gene: .
clone size: .
J gene: TRBJ2-7

CDR3 DNA: TGTGCCAGCAGTTTACCCCGGGGGACAGCATATGGCTACACCTTC
CDR3 protein: CASSLPRGTAYGYTF
V gene: TRBV28
D gene: TRBD1
clone size: .
J gene: TRBJ1-2

CDR3 DNA: TGTGCCAGCAGTTTATACCTGGACAGTTCCTACAATGAGCAGTTCTTC
CDR3 protein: CASSLYLDSSYNEQFF
V gene: TRBV27
D gene: .
clone size: few
J gene: TRBJ2-1

CDR3 DNA: TGTGCCTGGAGTGTACGCAGGGGCAATGAGCAGTTCTTC
CDR3 protein: CAWSVRRGNEQFF
V gene: TRBV30
D gene: .
clone size: .
J gene: TRBJ2-1

CDR3 DNA: TGTGCCTGGATGGGTCCGGGGGATAGCAATCAGCCCCAGCATTTT
CDR3 protein: CAWMGPGDSNQPQHF
V gene: TRBV30
D gene: .
clone size: .
J gene: TRBJ1-5

CDR3 DNA: TGTGCCAGCTCGCCCGGGACTGGAAATTCACCCCTCCACTTT
CDR3 protein: CASSPGTGNSPLHF
V gene: TRBV18
D gene: .
clone size: .
J gene: TRBJ1-6